The 21 T cell receptor beta chains below were found in one sample sequenced in a study of identical twins. TCRdb passed the 5' RACE reads through MiXCR, listing each CDR3 protein once. The table lists 350,000 to 450,000 distinct CDR3 sequences, less than 20% of them singletons. Sequencing input: naive T cells sorted from blood. These receptor sequences come from a man aged 50-59 years in good health.

This clonotype was observed a handful of times. The chain links TRBV5-6 to TRBJ2-1; D may match TRBD1 or TRBD2 (6 bases each). With 4 bases removed from V and 4 bases from J, the gap between germline ends came to 18 bases. The CDR3 runs 16 residues. CDR1 SGHDT and CDR2 YYEEEE come from the germline V gene. CDR3: CASSPWGAGSYNEQFF. DNA for the CDR3: TGTGCCAGCAGCCCTTGGGGGGCGGGGAGTTACAATGAGCAGTTCTTC.

The CDR3 region has the DNA TGCGCCAGCAGCCAAGATCTGGCAGGGGCCCTCTCCTACAATGAGCAGTTCTTC. It is translated as CASSQDLAGALSYNEQFF. This chain connects TRBV4-3 to TRBJ2-1; the D gene is possibly TRBD1 (6 bases). The CDR3 length is 18 residues. Trimming shortened V by 0 bases and J by 0 bases, and 15 bases separated the two germline ends. Per the germline V gene, CDR1 is LGHNA and CDR2 is YSLEER.

The rearrangement joins TRBV6-2 or TRBV6-3 to TRBJ2-3; either TRBD1 or TRBD2 may fit D (5 bases each). The CDR3 extends over 14 amino acids. Between the trimmed V and J ends, which lost 6 bases and 6 bases, there was a span of 16 bases. Germline V lookup: CDR1 MNHEY, CDR2 SVGEGT. The CDR3 protein is CASRALGTPDTQYF. The CDR3 DNA sequence: TGTGCCAGCAGAGCACTAGGGACCCCGGATACGCAGTATTTT.

This chain joins TRBV29-1 and TRBJ2-3; TRBD2 matches at 7 bases. The V and J ends lost 6 bases and 3 bases, in that order; junction bases with no gene match: 6. This CDR3 comprises 13 residues. Germline V gives CDR1 SQVTM, CDR2 ANQGSEA. CDR3 in amino acids: CSVRTSGTDTQYF. The DNA of the CDR3 is TGCAGCGTCCGGACTAGTGGGACAGATACGCAGTATTTT.

Written as DNA, the CDR3 is TGCGCCAGCAGCCTTACCCTGCCCGAAGCGGAGCAGTTCTTC. Protein sequence: CASSLTLPEAEQFF. V and J are TRBV4-1 and TRBJ2-1; no clear D gene. The V and J ends lost 4 bases and 10 bases respectively, with 17 bases between them. This CDR3 comprises 14 residues. Germline CDR1 is MGHRA and CDR2 is YSYEKL.

Of note for this clonotype: It is unclear where the CDR3 begins or ends on the DNA, so no DNA is shown, and the CDR3 is as TCRdb lists it. The V and J genes are TRBV6-1 and TRBJ2-2; no DNA check was done on the table's D call, TRBD2. The CDR3 totals 14 residues, both ends included. Germline V gene sequence: CDR1 MNHNS, CDR2 SASEGT. The CDR3: CASTGLGTGELFFF.

The chain carries TRBV5-6 and TRBJ2-7; no firm D call. The CDR3 consists of 14 residues. Germline loops: CDR1 SGHDT, CDR2 YYEEEE. Trimming shortened V by 4 bases and J by 3 bases, and 14 bases separated the two germline ends. The CDR3 loop reads CASSSTRVSYEQYF. As DNA, the CDR3 is TGTGCCAGCAGCAGCACTCGGGTGAGCTACGAGCAGTACTTC.

This clonotype was counted ten times or more. The gene calls are TRBV2 and TRBJ1-1, with TRBD1 as a possible D gene (6 bases). The CDR3 runs 11 residues. Germline CDR1 reads SNHLY; CDR2 reads FYNNEI. The V gene lost 4 bases and the J gene lost 7 bases, with 7 bases spanning the gap. CDR3 DNA: TGTGCCAGCAGTGGGGACAATGAAGCTTTCTTT. It is translated as CASSGDNEAFF.

V gene TRBV20-1 combines with J gene TRBJ1-2; the match to TRBD1 covers 8 bases. CDR1 and CDR2 from the germline V gene are DFQATT and SNEGSKA (reference sequence). V dropped 5 bases and J dropped 4; count of bases not matched to a gene: 6. CDR3 length: 13 amino acids. This chain's CDR3 is CSAPGGVGYGYTF. CDR3 bases: TGCAGTGCTCCAGGGGGCGTGGGCTATGGCTACACCTTC.

This clonotype has at least ten counts. The rearrangement joins TRBV12-3 or TRBV12-4 to TRBJ2-7, with TRBD1 matching over 7 bases. J was trimmed by 2 bases and V by 0 bases; bases with no gene match: 7. The CDR3 has 16 residues. The chain's CDR3 is CASSLAMGQGAYEQYF. CDR3 DNA sequence: TGTGCCAGCAGTTTAGCAATGGGGCAGGGGGCCTACGAGCAGTACTTC.

Many counts were recorded for this clonotype. V gene TRBV20-1 combines with J gene TRBJ2-7; D is unresolved. V dropped 0 bases and J dropped 0 bases, with 12 bases sitting between them. The germline CDR1 and CDR2 sequences are DFQATT and SNEGSKA (reference sequence). The CDR3 length is 15 residues. The DNA for the CDR3 is TGCAGTGCTAGAGATATTACAGCGTCCTCCTACGAGCAGTACTTC. It encodes CSARDITASSYEQYF.

The table lists this clonotype with many counts. V usage is TRBV10-3 and J usage is TRBJ1-1; tentative D call: TRBD1 (5 bases). Germline V CDR1 and CDR2: ENHRY, SYGVKD. Trimming removed 10 bases at V and 0 bases at J, with 12 bases between. The CDR3 has 13 residues. The CDR3 region is CATSGTMNTEAFF. Written as DNA, the CDR3 is TGTGCCACTTCGGGGACTATGAACACTGAAGCTTTCTTT.

The V and J genes are TRBV20-1 and TRBJ2-5; D is possibly TRBD2 (6 bases). CDR3 length: 14 residues. Trimming pared 1 base from V and 8 bases from J, leaving 17 bases between. Germline values: CDR1 DFQATT, CDR2 SNEGSKA (reference sequence). The CDR3 protein is CSARALTSSGTQYF. The CDR3 DNA reads TGCAGTGCTAGAGCCCTGACTAGTTCGGGTACCCAGTACTTC.

In this sample, this clonotype turned up many times. The chain links TRBV4-3 to TRBJ2-3; TRBD2 aligns across 7 bases. CDR3 length: 17 amino acids. V lost 1 base, J lost 2 bases, and 9 bases stayed unmatched. Germline CDR1 and CDR2: LGHNA and YSLEER. Written as DNA, the CDR3 is TGCGCCAGCAGCCAAGGGTATTCTAGCGGTTACACAGATACGCAGTATTTT. Amino acid sequence: CASSQGYSSGYTDTQYF.

The chain couples TRBV4-3 to TRBJ1-1; TRBD1 aligns across 9 bases. The junction had 5 bases not matched to a gene; V was cut back by 4 bases and J by 2 bases. The CDR3 covers 15 residues. Germline CDR1 is LGHNA and CDR2 is YSLEER. The CDR3 DNA sequence: TGCGCCAGCAGCCGACAAACAGGGGGCAACACTGAAGCTTTCTTT. This translates into CASSRQTGGNTEAFF.

This clonotype has just a few counts. The chain carries TRBV7-8 and TRBJ2-3; 8 bases fit TRBD2. The CDR3 sequence is 16 residues long. Trimming at V came to 5 bases and at J to 4 bases, leaving 11 bases not matched to a gene. CDR1 is SGHVS and CDR2 is FQNEAQ in the germline V gene. The CDR3 coding sequence is TGTGCCAGCAGCCGCGGACTAGCCGACCCCCCAGATACGCAGTATTTT. Protein product: CASSRGLADPPDTQYF.

This clonotype showed up just a few times. This sequence joins TRBV7-2 and TRBJ1-6; the D is unclear. CDR3 length: 14 residues. Trimming removed 5 bases at V and 9 bases at J, with 14 bases between. The V gene's germline CDR1 is SGHTA and CDR2 FQGNSA. As DNA, the CDR3 is TGTGCCAGCAGCCTCAAAAAACCCAGTTCACCCCTCCACTTT. Translation gives CASSLKKPSSPLHF.

The chain has TRBV2 and TRBJ2-2; D call uncertain. CDR1 SNHLY and CDR2 FYNNEI come from the germline V gene. The ends were cut back, 5 bases at V and 7 bases at J, with 11 bases in the middle. CDR3 length equals 13 residues. The CDR3 nucleotides read TGTGCCAGCAGTCCCGACATATACGGGGAGCTGTTTTTT. Residues: CASSPDIYGELFF.

This clonotype was observed many times. V is TRBV29-1 and J is TRBJ2-7; possible D gene TRBD2, 5 bases. The CDR3 covers 15 residues. V shed 0 bases and J shed 0 bases, with 12 bases lying between them. Germline CDR1 is SQVTM and CDR2 is ANQGSEA. The CDR3 DNA is TGCAGCGTTGAAGAGAAGGCGGGTAGCTCCTACGAGCAGTACTTC. As protein: CSVEEKAGSSYEQYF.

This clonotype was seen repeatedly, ten times or more. This chain connects TRBV10-3 to TRBJ2-5; D is ambiguous. The CDR3 runs 14 residues. Trimming shortened V by 0 bases and J by 4 bases, and 9 bases separated the two germline ends. The germline CDR1 and CDR2 sequences are ENHRY and SYGVKD. The chain's CDR3 is CAISESVLRETQYF. The CDR3 bases are TGTGCCATCAGTGAGTCTGTACTACGAGAGACCCAGTACTTC.

This clonotype was picked up many times. J is TRBJ2-5 and V is TRBV20-1; 8 nucleotides line up with TRBD1. Unmatched junction bases numbered 12, after V lost 6 bases and J lost 3 bases. Germline V gene sequence: CDR1 DFQATT, CDR2 SNEGSKA (reference sequence). The CDR3 covers 15 residues. CDR3 coding DNA: TGCAGTGCCCCAAACACAGGGGGAGGTGAAGAGACCCAGTACTTC. Translating it yields CSAPNTGGGEETQYF.